This T cell receptor beta chain was sequenced during a study of blood T cell repertoires in COVID-19 (TCRdb year 2020). General notes on the study: Collaborator samples came from the United States, Italy and Spain and covered acute and convalescent phases of COVID-19. The material from the prospective study consisted of cDNA or gDNA derived from T cells, B-cell-depleted T cells, or PBMCs. The dataset comprised deeply sampled blood TCRbeta repertoires from subjects exposed to, actively infected with, or recovered from COVID-19. The repertoires were released in a freely available public database meant as a resource for research on the immune response to SARS-CoV-2. Samples were obtained from the ongoing ImmuneRACE study (first 160 participants) and from some 1,300 subjects provided by 6 global collaborators. The sample metadata nearly always contained a de-identified subject ID, COVID-19 status, age in years and sex. Where available, HLA class I and class II types were obtained from metadata supplied by the sample provider rather than from assay-based typing. Overall results and qualifications from the work: How much clinical and demographic metadata was included differed by source and by participant, and the metadata was provided uncurated.

Participants in the prospective study were aged roughly 18 to 95 years, lived in 20 to 25 United States geographic areas, and enrolled through a virtual design. To assign participants to cohorts, the prospective study relied on clinical history that participants themselves reported in a screening survey and a study questionnaire. Recovered participants in ImmuneRACE Cohort 3 were defined by two consecutive negative NP/OP PCR tests, clearance by a healthcare professional, or resolution of symptoms. Each participant in the prospective study had whole blood, serum and a nasopharyngeal or oropharyngeal swab collected by mobile phlebotomists. Participants in the prospective study had the option to provide additional blood draws and questionnaires over a roughly 2-month period. Blood samples from the prospective study were shipped frozen or at room temperature prior to DNA extraction. As concerns this clone: The clone's antigen remains unknown. No per-base quality is available; no much larger clone lies one base away.

CDR3 length: 14 amino acids, cysteine to phenylalanine. The DNA shown is the 42-base CDR3, in frame from base 1. The germline V gene supplies CDR1 MNHNS and CDR2 SASEGT. Trimming costs V 0 bases and J 0 bases, and their ends lie 6 bases apart. The immunoSEQ Assay, a bias-controlled multiplex PCR, was used to amplify TCRbeta CDR3 regions from genomic DNA. On the study's bioinformatics: The number of nucleated cells in each sample was estimated by amplification of reference gene primers within the assay. Sequence reads were collapsed and filtered to measure the absolute abundance of every unique TCRbeta CDR3 rearrangement. Productive Simpson clonality was computed per sample as the square root of Simpson's diversity index over productive rearrangements. This is the immuneACCESS table as TCRdb keeps it, with only in-frame sequences that have V and J called. A part of the clones is gone; compared with another copy, unresolved V genes explain less than half, and the rest is unexplained. The V and J calls and clone size were taken over from that table, and D and trimming were inferred from the DNA. This sample is represented by approximately 500,000 clones; 70% to 90% of them were singletons. The ten largest account for 1.8% of the sample.

The sequencing input was PBMCs or T cells enriched from blood (not recorded which). The V gene is TRBV6-1 and the J gene is TRBJ2-7, with the D gene call left open. The sequence was collected from a woman aged 35 to 49 who had recovered from COVID-19. In nucleotide form, the sequence is TGTGCCAGCAGTGAAGCGCTAATCTCCTACGAGCAGTACTTC. Its coded protein is CASSEALISYEQYF.